This T cell receptor beta chain was recovered during a study of blood T cell repertoires in COVID-19. Background on the study: Donors in the United States, Italy and Spain gave samples during acute or convalescent COVID-19. Nucleic acid was either cDNA or gDNA, and it came from T cells, B-cell-depleted T cells, or PBMCs.

In the original workflow: Quantification of nucleated cells was approximated via reference gene primer amplification. Measured with immunoSEQ multiplex PCR; TCRdb has only the in-frame clones, and not every one. The D gene and trimming were derived from the DNA, and the V and J assignments and clone size from that table. The sample carries about 49,000 clones, about 88% recorded once. Sequenced sample: peripheral blood. The origin of this receptor is a man aged 40-49 years with active COVID-19.

CDR3 nucleotides: TGTGCCAGCAGCTTCTTCAGGGTGGTATTGAACACCGGGGAGCTGTTTTTT. This gives the protein CASSFFRVVLNTGELFF. This chain uses TRBV11-2 with TRBJ2-2, with D tentatively TRBD1 (5 bases). The CDR3 has 17 residues. The V end lost 3 bases, the J end lost 1 base, and 15 bases lay between the germline ends. Germline V gene sequence: CDR1 SGHAT, CDR2 FQNNGV.